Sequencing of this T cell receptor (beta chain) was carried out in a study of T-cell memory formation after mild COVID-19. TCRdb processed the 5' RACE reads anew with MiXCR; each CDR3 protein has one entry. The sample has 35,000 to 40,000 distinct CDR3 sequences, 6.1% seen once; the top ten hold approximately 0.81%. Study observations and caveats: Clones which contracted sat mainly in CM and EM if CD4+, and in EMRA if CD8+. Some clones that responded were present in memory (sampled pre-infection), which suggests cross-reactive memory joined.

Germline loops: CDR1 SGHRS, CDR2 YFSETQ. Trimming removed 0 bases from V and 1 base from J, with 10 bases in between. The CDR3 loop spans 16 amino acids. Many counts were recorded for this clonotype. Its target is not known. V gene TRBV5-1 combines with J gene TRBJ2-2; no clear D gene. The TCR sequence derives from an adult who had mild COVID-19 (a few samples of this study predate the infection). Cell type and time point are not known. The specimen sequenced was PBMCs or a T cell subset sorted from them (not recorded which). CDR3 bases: TGCGCCAGCAGCTTGGCAACATCACTGAACACCGGGGAGCTGTTTTTT. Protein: CASSLATSLNTGELFF.